This T cell receptor beta chain was identified during a study of T cell repertoires in cytomegalovirus infection. The study, taken as a whole, reports: Within the response measured ex vivo, HLA-C-restricted CMV-specific TCR beta clonotypes were dominant.

Notes on this clonotype: As yet, its antigen is unknown.

TCRdb itself ran the reads through MiXCR, one entry per CDR3 protein. The data show 380,000 or so distinct CDR3 sequences, about 35% seen once. Sequences were derived from cultured PBMCs, sampled from culture after CMV antigen stimulation. The clonotype originates from a human donor in good health (CMV status not recorded). Some clones in this sample may be carry-over from other donors' samples.

CDR3 in amino acids: CASSPTRNTGGGNEKLFF. CDR3 sequence (DNA): TGTGCCAGCAGCCCTACCCGAAATACAGGGGGTGGTAATGAAAAACTGTTTTTT. The chain recombines TRBV7-2 with TRBJ1-4; the match to TRBD1 covers 8 bases. Germline values: CDR1 SGHTA, CDR2 FQGNSA. This CDR3 comprises 18 residues. Losses at the gene ends were 5 bases for V and 4 bases for J; bases not matched to a gene: 15.